This T cell receptor beta chain was captured in a study of a mutant IDH1 vaccine in newly diagnosed glioma. Repertoires were generated with immunoSEQ multiplex PCR, while TCRdb's copy carries only in-frame clones and drops some. The data show tens of thousands of clones, with around 78% seen just once and approximately 9.1% held by the top ten. Time point described: baseline, week 1 (first vaccination visit). Treatment meaning: pre-vaccination baseline after standard-of-care therapy. There are 18 residues in the CDR3. Germline assignment: CDR1 SGHDT and CDR2 YYEEEE. V dropped 0 bases and J dropped 10 bases, with 23 bases sitting between them.

The chain uses TRBV5-6 and TRBJ1-6, with a weak D call TRBD1 (5 bases). Specimen: PBMCs, collected from a glioma patient treated with radiotherapy, temozolomide or both. This clonotype originated in a man in his forties with glioma. Some clones in this sample may be carry-over from other donors' samples. The CDR3 loop is CASSLEVGDFHRRSPLHF. Here the CDR3 DNA reads TGTGCCAGCAGCTTGGAGGTGGGGGACTTTCATCGCCGGTCACCCCTCCACTTT.